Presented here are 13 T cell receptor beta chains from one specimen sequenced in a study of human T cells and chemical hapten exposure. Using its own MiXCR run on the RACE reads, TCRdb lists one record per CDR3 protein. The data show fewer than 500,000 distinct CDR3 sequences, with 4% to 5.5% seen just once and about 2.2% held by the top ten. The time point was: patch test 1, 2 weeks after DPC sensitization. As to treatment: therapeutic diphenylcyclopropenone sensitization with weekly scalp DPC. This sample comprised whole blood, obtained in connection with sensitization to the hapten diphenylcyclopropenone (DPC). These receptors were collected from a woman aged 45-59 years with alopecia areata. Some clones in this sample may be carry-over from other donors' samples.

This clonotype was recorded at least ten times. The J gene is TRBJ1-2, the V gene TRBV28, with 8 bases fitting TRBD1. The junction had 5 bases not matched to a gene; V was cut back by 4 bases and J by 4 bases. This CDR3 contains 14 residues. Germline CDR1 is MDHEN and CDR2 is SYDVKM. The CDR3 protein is CASSYPDRVYGYTF. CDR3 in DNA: TGTGCCAGCAGTTACCCGGACAGGGTCTATGGCTACACCTTC.

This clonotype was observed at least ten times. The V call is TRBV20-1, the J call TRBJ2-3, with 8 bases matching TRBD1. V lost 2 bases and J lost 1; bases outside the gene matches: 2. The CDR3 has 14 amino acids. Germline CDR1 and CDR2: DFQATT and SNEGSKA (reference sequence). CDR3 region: CSARRQGRTDTQYF. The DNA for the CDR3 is TGCAGTGCTAGACGACAGGGGCGCACAGATACGCAGTATTTT.

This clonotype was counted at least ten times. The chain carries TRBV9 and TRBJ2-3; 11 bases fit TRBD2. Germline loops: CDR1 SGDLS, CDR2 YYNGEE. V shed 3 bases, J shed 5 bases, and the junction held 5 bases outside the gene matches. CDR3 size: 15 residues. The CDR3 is CASSASGGPGDTQYF. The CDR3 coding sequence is TGTGCCAGCAGCGCTAGCGGGGGGCCCGGAGATACGCAGTATTTT.

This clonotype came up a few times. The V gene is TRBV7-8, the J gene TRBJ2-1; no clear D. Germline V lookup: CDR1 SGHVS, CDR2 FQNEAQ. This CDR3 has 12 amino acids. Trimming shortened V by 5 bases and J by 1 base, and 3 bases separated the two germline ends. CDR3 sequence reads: CASSPSYNEQFF. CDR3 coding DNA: TGTGCCAGCAGCCCTTCCTACAATGAGCAGTTCTTC.

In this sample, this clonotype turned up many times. CDR3: CASSQTPASAHEQFF. CDR3 sequence (DNA): TGCGCCAGCAGCCAAACCCCAGCTAGCGCCCATGAGCAGTTCTTC. The V gene is TRBV4-3, the J gene TRBJ2-1, with a tentative D call TRBD2 (6 bases). Per germline, CDR1 LGHNA and CDR2 YSLEER. The ends were cut back, 2 bases at V and 8 bases at J, with 16 bases in the middle. The CDR3 has 15 amino acids.

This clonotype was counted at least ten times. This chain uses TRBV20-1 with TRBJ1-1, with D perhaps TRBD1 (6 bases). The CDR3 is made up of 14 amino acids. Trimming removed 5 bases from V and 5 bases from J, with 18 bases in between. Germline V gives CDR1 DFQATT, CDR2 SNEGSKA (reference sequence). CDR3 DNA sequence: TGCAGTGCTTTCCGGGACACCCGTATTACTGAAGCTTTCTTT. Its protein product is CSAFRDTRITEAFF.

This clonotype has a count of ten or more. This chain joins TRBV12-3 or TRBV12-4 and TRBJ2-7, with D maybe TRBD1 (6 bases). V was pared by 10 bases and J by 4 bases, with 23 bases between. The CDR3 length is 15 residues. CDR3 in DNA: TGTGCCACCAGCTCGCTAACCGGACAGAGTTACGAGCAGTACTTC. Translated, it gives CATSSLTGQSYEQYF.

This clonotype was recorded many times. CDR3 amino acids: CASSPGLAGVHEQYF. CDR3 bases: TGCGCCAGCAGCCCCGGACTAGCGGGGGTCCACGAGCAGTACTTC. J is TRBJ2-7 and V is TRBV5-1; 13 positions match TRBD2. Germline trimming cut 4 bases from V and 5 bases from J; bases unmatched to any gene: 6. CDR3 length: 15 residues. The germline V gene encodes CDR1 SGHRS and CDR2 YFSETQ.

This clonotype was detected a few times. The CDR3 loop is CSARSTGSRNIQYF. CDR3 DNA sequence: TGCAGTGCTAGATCCACAGGGTCGAGGAACATTCAGTACTTC. The J gene is TRBJ2-4, the V gene TRBV20-1; TRBD1 is a possible D gene (6 bases). Germline CDR1 is DFQATT and CDR2 is SNEGSKA (reference sequence). The CDR3 extends over 14 amino acids. V lost 2 bases, J lost 7 bases, and 15 bases lay in between.

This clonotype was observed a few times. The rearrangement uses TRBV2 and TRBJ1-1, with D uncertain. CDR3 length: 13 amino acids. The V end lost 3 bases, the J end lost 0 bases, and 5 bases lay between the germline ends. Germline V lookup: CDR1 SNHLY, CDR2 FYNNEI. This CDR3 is CASSDPVNTEAFF. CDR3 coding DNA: TGTGCCAGCAGTGATCCGGTGAACACTGAAGCTTTCTTT.

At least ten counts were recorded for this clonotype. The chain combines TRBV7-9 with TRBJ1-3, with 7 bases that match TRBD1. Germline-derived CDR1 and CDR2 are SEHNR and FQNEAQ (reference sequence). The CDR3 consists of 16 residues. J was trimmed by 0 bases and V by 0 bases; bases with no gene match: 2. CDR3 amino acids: CASSLAGQPSGNTIYF. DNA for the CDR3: TGTGCCAGCAGCTTAGCGGGACAGCCCTCTGGAAACACCATATATTTT.

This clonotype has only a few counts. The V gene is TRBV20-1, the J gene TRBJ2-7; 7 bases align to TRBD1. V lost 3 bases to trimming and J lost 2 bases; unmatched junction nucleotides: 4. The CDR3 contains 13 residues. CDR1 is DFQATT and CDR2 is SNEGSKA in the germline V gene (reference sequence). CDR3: CSASGRGTYEQYF. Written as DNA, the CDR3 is TGCAGTGCTAGTGGCAGGGGGACCTACGAGCAGTACTTC.

The CDR3: CASPRTAVGLEQYF. As DNA, the CDR3 is TGCGCCAGCCCTCGGACTGCCGTCGGACTGGAGCAGTACTTC. The J gene is TRBJ2-7, the V gene TRBV5-1; TRBD2 is a possible D gene (5 bases). This CDR3 contains 14 residues. Germline-derived CDR1 and CDR2 are SGHRS and YFSETQ. V was shortened by 7 bases and J by 7 bases, with 21 bases between the two germline ends.